This T cell receptor beta chain was recorded in a study of regulatory T cells in long-lasting Graves disease. In building TCR beta libraries, iRepertoire HTBI primers were used together with Arm-PCR of CDR3 regions. TCRdb reanalysed the multiplex PCR reads using MiXCR and keeps one entry per CDR3 protein. Of more than 300,000 distinct CDR3 sequences in the sample, 10% to 15% were seen once. This clonotype was seen at least ten times. Per germline, CDR1 MNHEY and CDR2 SVGAGI. V was trimmed by 2 bases and J by 0 bases, leaving 4 bases between them. The length of the CDR3 is 13 residues. Time point: newly diagnosed GD, antithyroid drugs for less than 3 months. From RNA extracted from PBMCs, the TCR library was made. The same sample was also used in a study of T cells in Graves' hyperthyroidism and ophthalmopathy. That paper notes: Absent ophthalmopathy progression within 18 months defined stable Graves' hyperthyroidism. Hyperthyroidism patients were newly diagnosed, had disease duration under 2 months, and were aged 18 to 65 years.

This specimen consisted of peripheral blood mononuclear cells (PBMCs), obtained at new diagnosis, from a patient treated with antithyroid drugs. This sequence was found in a woman between 18 and 29 years old with Graves disease. The chain uses TRBV6-5 and TRBJ2-5; D not resolved. The CDR3 reads CASSYLYQETQYF. CDR3 nucleotides: TGTGCCAGCAGTTACCTGTACCAAGAGACCCAGTACTTC.